A single sample is the source of the 30 T cell receptor beta chains below, sequenced in a study of control samples from healthy donors and cancer patients. Some clones are missing from TCRdb's copy, which holds only in-frame ones; the method was immunoSEQ multiplex PCR. The data contain around 84,000 clones, around 83% of them seen just once; the ten biggest clones take up approximately 10%. The sample taken for sequencing was PBMCs. The receptor set was obtained from a man aged 55 to 70 with head and neck cancer.

This sequence joins TRBV3-1 (or the pseudogene TRBV3-2) and TRBJ2-7; D ambiguous. CDR3 length equals 15 residues. V was trimmed by 1 base and J by 1 base, leaving 11 bases between them. Germline V gene sequence: CDR1 LGHDT, CDR2 YNNKEL (reference sequence). In DNA form, the CDR3 reads TGTGCCAGCAGCCAAGTTATTAGCCCATCCTACGAGCAGTACTTC. Amino acids: CASSQVISPSYEQYF.

The genes are TRBV5-1 and TRBJ1-2, with TRBD1 identical over 11 bases. CDR1 is SGHRS and CDR2 is YFSETQ in the germline V gene. The CDR3 covers 15 residues. Trimming took 4 bases from V and 8 from J; bases not matched to a gene: 10. This CDR3 reads CASSQSGQGALGYTF. The CDR3 bases are TGCGCCAGCAGCCAATCAGGACAGGGGGCATTGGGCTACACCTTC. Variable domain in full (rest from reference TRBV5-1 and TRBJ1-2): KAGVTQTPRYLIKTRGQQVTLSCSPISGHRSVSWYQQTPGQGLQFLFEYFSETQRNKGNFPGRFSGRQFSNSRSEMNVSTLELGDSALYLCASSQSGQGALGYTFGSGTRLTVV.

This chain links TRBV10-3 with TRBJ1-2, with TRBD1 identical over 8 bases. V trimming: 2 bases; J trimming: 4 bases; junction bases outside the gene matches: 3. The CDR3 sequence is 14 residues long. Germline lookup yields CDR1 ENHRY and CDR2 SYGVKD. DNA for the CDR3: TGTGCCATCAGTGAGGGACAGGGCGCCTATGGCTACACCTTC. It encodes CAISEGQGAYGYTF.

Comment on this clone: This sample includes further DNA sequences coding for the same CDR3. The rearrangement uses TRBV28 and TRBJ2-7; the D is unclear. CDR3 length: 12 amino acids. Germline V lookup: CDR1 MDHEN, CDR2 SYDVKM. V lost 3 bases to trimming and J lost 0 bases, with 3 bases between them. CDR3 loop: CASSLRSYEQYF. CDR3 sequence (DNA): TGTGCCAGCAGTTTGCGCTCCTACGAGCAGTACTTC.

The rearrangement links TRBV10-3 to TRBJ2-3, with 14 bases identical to TRBD2. Germline loops: CDR1 ENHRY, CDR2 SYGVKD. Losses at the gene ends were 9 bases for V and 0 bases for J; bases not matched to a gene: 14. The CDR3 length is 19 residues. The CDR3 loop reads CAIQGTSGRVTLSTDTQYF. CDR3 nucleotide sequence: TGTGCCATTCAGGGGACTAGCGGGAGAGTCACCCTAAGCACAGATACGCAGTATTTT.

V gene TRBV5-6 combines with J gene TRBJ2-7, with TRBD2 matching over 8 bases. This CDR3 contains 14 residues. CDR1 and CDR2 from the germline V gene are SGHDT and YYEEEE. The V and J ends lost 1 base and 4 bases, in that order; junction bases with no gene match: 4. The CDR3 DNA sequence: TGTGCCAGCAGCTTGTTAGGGACTAGTTACGAGCAGTACTTC. This sequence encodes CASSLLGTSYEQYF.

This sequence joins TRBV11-3 and TRBJ1-4; TRBD1 might be the D (5 bases). The CDR3 sequence is 15 residues long. Trimming cost V 5 bases and J 11 bases, with 21 bases left between them. Germline loops: CDR1 SGHNT, CDR2 YENEEA. The CDR3 DNA sequence: TGTGCCAGCAGCACCTCGACAGTGGCGTTGGGGAAACTGTTTTTT. This codes for CASSTSTVALGKLFF.

This chain joins TRBV19 and TRBJ1-2; 9 nucleotides agree with TRBD1. V shed 7 bases and J 2 bases; nucleotides not matched to a gene: 29. Germline V CDR1 and CDR2: LNHDA, SQIVND (reference sequence). The CDR3 sequence is 22 residues long. CDR3 DNA: TGTGCCAGTAAGGTGCGCGGTGCCGGGGGGGGACAGGGTAAATCGAGGAACTATGGCTACACCTTC. This encodes CASKVRGAGGGQGKSRNYGYTF.

This rearrangement joins TRBV19 to TRBJ2-3; 9 nucleotides line up with TRBD2. V gave up 5 bases and J gave up 3 bases; unmatched junction bases: 9. The CDR3 loop spans 16 amino acids. Germline values: CDR1 LNHDA, CDR2 SQIVND (reference sequence). The CDR3 region is CASSPWGSGSTDTQYF. CDR3 DNA sequence: TGTGCCAGTAGTCCCTGGGGTAGCGGGAGTACAGATACGCAGTATTTT.

The V and J genes are TRBV7-8 and TRBJ2-1; 11 nucleotides line up with TRBD2. There are 15 residues in the CDR3. The V and J ends lost 3 bases and 7 bases, in that order; junction bases with no gene match: 5. CDR1 is SGHVS, CDR2 FQNEAQ, per germline. The CDR3 DNA reads as TGTGCCAGCAGCTTGACGGGACTAGCGGCGAATGAGCAGTTCTTC. Its translation: CASSLTGLAANEQFF.

This chain connects TRBV28 to TRBJ2-4, with a tentative D call TRBD1 (5 bases). The CDR3 spans 15 residues. Germline V gene lookup returns CDR1 MDHEN and CDR2 SYDVKM. The V and J ends lost 4 bases and 6 bases respectively, with 16 bases between them. In DNA form, the CDR3 reads TGTGCCAGCAGTTCCCTAAGGGGTGCTGGAAACATTCAGTACTTC. This codes for CASSSLRGAGNIQYF.

CDR3 region: CASSYNRGRSTDTQYF. The CDR3 DNA reads TGTGCCAGCAGTTACAACAGGGGGCGAAGTACAGATACGCAGTATTTT. The chain couples TRBV6-5 to TRBJ2-3; TRBD1 matches at 9 bases. The junction had 6 bases not matched to a gene; V was cut back by 2 bases and J by 3 bases. Germline V CDR1 and CDR2: MNHEY, SVGAGI. The CDR3 is made up of 16 amino acids.

This rearrangement joins TRBV6-5 to TRBJ2-1; the D is unclear. The CDR3 has 15 residues. Germline assignment: CDR1 MNHEY and CDR2 SVGAGI. V was clipped by 7 bases and J by 6 bases, with 19 bases between them. The chain's CDR3 is CASTSPGPWGNEQFF. In DNA, the CDR3 is TGTGCCAGCACAAGCCCGGGCCCCTGGGGCAATGAGCAGTTCTTC.

This rearrangement joins TRBV18 to TRBJ1-2, with 8 bases aligning to TRBD1. Trimming removed 1 base from V and 7 bases from J; junction bases left unmatched: 8. Germline values: CDR1 KGHSH, CDR2 LQKENI. The CDR3 contains 15 residues. The CDR3 here is CASSPRDRTALGYTF. CDR3 coding DNA: TGTGCCAGCTCACCACGGGACAGGACGGCCCTTGGCTACACCTTC.

V and J are TRBV28 and TRBJ2-2; D ambiguous. V was trimmed by 3 bases and J by 2 bases, leaving 7 bases between them. Germline CDR1 and CDR2: MDHEN and SYDVKM. This CDR3 contains 14 residues. The CDR3 protein is CASSFFPNTGELFF. The CDR3 DNA sequence: TGTGCCAGCAGTTTTTTCCCTAACACCGGGGAGCTGTTTTTT.

This clone was seen more than once but under ten times. The chain links TRBV6-6 to TRBJ2-1; either TRBD1 or TRBD2 may fit D (5 bases each). The germline CDR1 and CDR2 sequences are MNHNY and SVGAGI (reference sequence). The germline V and J ends were trimmed by 4 bases and 8 bases, with 15 bases remaining between them. This CDR3 has 14 residues. The CDR3 region has the DNA TGTGCCAGCAGTTCCCTCCGGGACGACTATGAGCAGTTCTTC. Translating gives CASSSLRDDYEQFF.

This clone was picked up a small number of times. V usage is TRBV2 and J usage is TRBJ2-2; D is tentatively TRBD1 or TRBD2 (5 bases each). Germline CDR1 reads SNHLY; CDR2 reads FYNNEI. The V end was cut by 10 bases, the J end by 0 bases, with 15 bases between. The CDR3 has 15 residues. In DNA form, the CDR3 reads TGTGCCATCATGGGGCCGGGACCGAACACCGGGGAGCTGTTTTTT. It yields the protein CAIMGPGPNTGELFF.

The J gene is TRBJ1-2, the V gene TRBV6-5, with TRBD1 as a possible D gene (6 bases). Germline V gives CDR1 MNHEY, CDR2 SVGAGI. The CDR3 is 13 amino acids. The V and J ends lost 6 bases and 4 bases respectively, with 12 bases between them. CDR3 sequence: CASREGQSYGYTF. DNA for the CDR3: TGTGCCAGCAGAGAGGGACAAAGCTATGGCTACACCTTC.

V and J are TRBV30 and TRBJ1-3; no definite D call. Trimming took off 4 bases at V and 4 bases at J, with 8 bases between the two ends. Germline V gene data show CDR1 as GTSNPN and CDR2 as SVGIG (reference sequence). CDR3 length: 12 amino acids. In nucleotides, the CDR3 is TGTGCCTGGAAGAAAGCCGGAAACACCATATATTTT. It codes for CAWKKAGNTIYF.

The chain is built from TRBV18 and TRBJ1-1, with D uncertain. There are 14 residues in the CDR3. V lost 3 bases and J lost 0, with 8 bases in between. The germline gives CDR1 KGHSH, CDR2 LQKENI. The CDR3 nucleotides are TGTGCCAGCTCACCGAGTAGTTTGAACACTGAAGCTTTCTTT. Protein: CASSPSSLNTEAFF.

V gene TRBV2 combines with J gene TRBJ1-1, with a possible D match to TRBD1 (5 bases). CDR1 is SNHLY and CDR2 is FYNNEI in the germline V gene. The CDR3 totals 14 residues. V lost 4 bases and J lost 3, with 12 bases in between. The CDR3 region has the DNA TGTGCCAGCAGTGGTCCCAGGGTGGACACTGAAGCTTTCTTT. Encoded protein: CASSGPRVDTEAFF. Full variable domain (rest looked up from reference TRBV2 and TRBJ1-1): EPEVTQTPSHQVTQMGQEVILRCVPISNHLYFYWYRQILGQKVEFLVSFYNNEISEKSEIFDDQFSVERPDGSNFTLKIRSTKLEDSAMYFCASSGPRVDTEAFFGQGTRLTVV.

The V and J genes are TRBV6-6 and TRBJ2-1; a possible D gene is TRBD2 (6 bases). Per germline, CDR1 MNHNY and CDR2 SVGAGI (reference sequence). Between the trimmed V and J ends, which lost 10 bases and 4 bases, there was a span of 8 bases. The CDR3 spans 11 residues. This CDR3 is CATEGYNEQFF. The CDR3 DNA reads as TGTGCCACGGAGGGGTACAATGAGCAGTTCTTC.

This chain joins TRBV5-1 and TRBJ1-2; D gene uncertain. Germline V gene sequence: CDR1 SGHRS, CDR2 YFSETQ. There are 13 residues in the CDR3. V was clipped by 6 bases and J by 1 base, with 10 bases between them. For the CDR3, the DNA is TGCGCCAGCAAGGCAGATGATAACTATGGCTACACCTTC. This encodes CASKADDNYGYTF.

The J gene is TRBJ2-2, the V gene TRBV3-1 (or the pseudogene TRBV3-2); D is ambiguous. The V end lost 4 bases, the J end lost 3 bases, and 12 bases lay between the germline ends. The CDR3 totals 15 residues. Germline V gene lookup returns CDR1 LGHDT and CDR2 YNNKEL (reference sequence). DNA of the CDR3: TGTGCCAGCAGCCTTAGGGCAACCTACACCGGGGAGCTGTTTTTT. It translates to CASSLRATYTGELFF.

This chain links TRBV16 with TRBJ2-7; possible D gene TRBD1, 6 bases. Germline values: CDR1 KGHSY, CDR2 FQNENV. The germline V and J ends were trimmed by 2 bases and 1 base, with 12 bases remaining between them. The CDR3 length is 15 residues. CDR3 sequence: CASSQLQGISYEQYF. CDR3 sequence (DNA): TGTGCCAGCAGCCAACTACAGGGCATATCCTACGAGCAGTACTTC.

V usage is TRBV19 and J usage is TRBJ2-7; D is possibly TRBD2 (6 bases). Germline loops: CDR1 LNHDA, CDR2 SQIVND (reference sequence). Trimming removed 3 bases at V and 7 bases at J, with 13 bases between. The CDR3 is 13 residues long. The CDR3 is CASSITNREEQYF. CDR3 sequence (DNA): TGTGCCAGTAGTATTACGAATCGGGAGGAGCAGTACTTC.

J is TRBJ2-1 and V is TRBV27; 11 nucleotides match TRBD2. V lost 6 bases and J lost 4; bases outside the gene matches: 11. CDR3 length: 17 amino acids. Germline assignment: CDR1 MNHEY and CDR2 SMNVEV (reference sequence). The CDR3 sequence is CASSPPGTSGPYNEQFF. The CDR3 coding sequence is TGTGCCAGCAGCCCCCCGGGGACTAGCGGCCCTTACAATGAGCAGTTCTTC.

The chain couples TRBV5-5 to TRBJ2-7; TRBD2 matches 7 bases. The CDR3 length is 15 residues. V lost 2 bases, J lost 4 bases, and 9 bases stayed unmatched. CDR1 is SGHKS and CDR2 is YYEKEE in the germline V gene (reference sequence). The chain's CDR3 is CASSFGPGEGYEQYF. CDR3 DNA sequence: TGTGCCAGCAGCTTCGGACCCGGGGAGGGGTACGAGCAGTACTTC.

The gene calls are TRBV18 and TRBJ1-1; TRBD1 is a possible D gene (5 bases). The CDR3 runs to 12 residues. Germline lookup yields CDR1 KGHSH and CDR2 LQKENI. Trimming removed 6 bases at V and 4 bases at J, with 9 bases between. Written as DNA, the CDR3 is TGTGCCAGCTCGAGGGGAAGCACTGAAGCTTTCTTT. Protein sequence: CASSRGSTEAFF.

The CDR3 DNA is TGTGCCAGCAGCCCCCCAGGAGCGGGGGAGCTGTTTTTT. It specifies CASSPPGAGELFF. This chain connects TRBV3-1 (or the pseudogene TRBV3-2) to TRBJ2-2; D not resolved. The germline V and J ends were trimmed by 4 bases and 8 bases, with 11 bases remaining between them. CDR1 LGHDT and CDR2 YNNKEL come from the germline V gene (reference sequence). CDR3 length: 13 residues.